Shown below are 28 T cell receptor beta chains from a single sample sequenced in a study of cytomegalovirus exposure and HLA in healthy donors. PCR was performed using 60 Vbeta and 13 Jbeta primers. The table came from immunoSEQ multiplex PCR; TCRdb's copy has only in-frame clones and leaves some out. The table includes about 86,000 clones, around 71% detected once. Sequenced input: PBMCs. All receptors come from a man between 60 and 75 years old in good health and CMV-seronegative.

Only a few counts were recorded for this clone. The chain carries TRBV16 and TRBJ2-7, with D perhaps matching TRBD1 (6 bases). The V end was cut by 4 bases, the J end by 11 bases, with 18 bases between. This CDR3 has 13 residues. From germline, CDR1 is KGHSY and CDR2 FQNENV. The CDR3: CASSPGQSAMEYF. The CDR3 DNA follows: TGTGCCAGCAGCCCAGGACAGTCGGCAATGGAGTACTTC.

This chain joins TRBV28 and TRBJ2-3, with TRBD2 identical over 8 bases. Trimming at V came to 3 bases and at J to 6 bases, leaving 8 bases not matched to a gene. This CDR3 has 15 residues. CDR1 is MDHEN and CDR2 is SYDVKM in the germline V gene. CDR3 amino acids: CASSFAGTSVDTQYF. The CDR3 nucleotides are TGTGCCAGCAGTTTCGCCGGGACTAGTGTCGATACGCAGTATTTT.

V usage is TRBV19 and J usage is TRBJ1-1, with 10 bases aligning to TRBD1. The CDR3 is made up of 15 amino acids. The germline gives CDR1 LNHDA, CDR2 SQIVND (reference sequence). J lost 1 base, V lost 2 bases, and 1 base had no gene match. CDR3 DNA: TGTGCCAGTAGTATAAGACAGGGGGCGAACACTGAAGCTTTCTTT. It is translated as CASSIRQGANTEAFF.

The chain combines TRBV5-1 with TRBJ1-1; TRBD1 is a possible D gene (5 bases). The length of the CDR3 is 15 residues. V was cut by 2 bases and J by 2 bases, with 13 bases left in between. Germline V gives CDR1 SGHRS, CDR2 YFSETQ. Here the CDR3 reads CASSFVGGGNTEAFF. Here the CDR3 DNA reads TGCGCCAGCAGCTTCGTCGGGGGTGGCAACACTGAAGCTTTCTTT.

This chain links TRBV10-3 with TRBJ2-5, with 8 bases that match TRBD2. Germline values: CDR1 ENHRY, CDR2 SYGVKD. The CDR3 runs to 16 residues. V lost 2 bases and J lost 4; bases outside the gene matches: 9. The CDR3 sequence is CAISEGSGRGGETQYF. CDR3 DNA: TGTGCCATCAGTGAGGGGAGCGGGAGAGGTGGAGAGACCCAGTACTTC.

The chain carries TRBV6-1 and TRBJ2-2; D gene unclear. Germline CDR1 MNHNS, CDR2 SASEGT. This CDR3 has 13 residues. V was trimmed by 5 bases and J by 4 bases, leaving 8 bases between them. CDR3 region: CASSLSSTGELFF. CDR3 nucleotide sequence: TGTGCCAGCAGTCTGAGTAGCACCGGGGAGCTGTTTTTT.

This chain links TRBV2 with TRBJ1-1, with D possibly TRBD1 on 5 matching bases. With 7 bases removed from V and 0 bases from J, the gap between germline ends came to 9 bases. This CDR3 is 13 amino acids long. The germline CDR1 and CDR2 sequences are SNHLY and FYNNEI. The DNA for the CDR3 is TGTGCCAGCATGGGGGGGATGAACACTGAAGCTTTCTTT. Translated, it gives CASMGGMNTEAFF.

The CDR3 here is CASSPLRTEGEQYF. The CDR3 DNA is TGCGCCAGCAGCCCACTCCGGACGGAGGGCGAGCAGTACTTC. The chain employs TRBV5-1 and TRBJ2-5, with a weak D call TRBD2 (6 bases). The J call may be incorrect, as the DNA end agrees better with TRBJ2-7. The CDR3 spans 14 residues. CDR1 SGHRS and CDR2 YFSETQ come from the germline V gene.

DNA of the CDR3: TGTGCCAGCAGCCCAGGACAGGCCCCTGGCACAGATACGCAGTATTTT. It codes for CASSPGQAPGTDTQYF. This chain connects TRBV9 to TRBJ2-3; TRBD1 matches 7 bases. The germline V gene encodes CDR1 SGDLS and CDR2 YYNGEE. V shed 4 bases and J 1 base; nucleotides not matched to a gene: 9. This CDR3 has 16 amino acids.

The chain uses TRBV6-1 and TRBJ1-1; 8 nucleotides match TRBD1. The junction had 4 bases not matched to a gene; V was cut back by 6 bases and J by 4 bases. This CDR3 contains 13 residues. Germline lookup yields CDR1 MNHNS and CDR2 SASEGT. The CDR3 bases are TGTGCCAGCAGGAAGACAGGGGTCACTGAAGCTTTCTTT. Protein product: CASRKTGVTEAFF.

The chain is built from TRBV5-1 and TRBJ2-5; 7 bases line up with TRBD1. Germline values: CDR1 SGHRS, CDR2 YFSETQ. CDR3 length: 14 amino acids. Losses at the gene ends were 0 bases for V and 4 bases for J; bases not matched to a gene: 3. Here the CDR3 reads CASSLVPGGETQYF. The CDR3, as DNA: TGCGCCAGCAGCTTGGTGCCAGGGGGAGAGACCCAGTACTTC.

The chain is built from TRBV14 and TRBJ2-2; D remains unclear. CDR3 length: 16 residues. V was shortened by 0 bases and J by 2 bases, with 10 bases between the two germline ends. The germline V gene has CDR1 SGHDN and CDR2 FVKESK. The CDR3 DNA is TGTGCCAGCAGCCAAGATCCTAACAGAAACACCGGGGAGCTGTTTTTT. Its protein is CASSQDPNRNTGELFF.

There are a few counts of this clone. CDR3 DNA sequence: TGCGCCAGCAGCCATACCTCGGGGGGGGTCACTGAAGCTTTCTTT. Translation gives CASSHTSGGVTEAFF. This rearrangement joins TRBV4-3 to TRBJ1-1, with D possibly matching TRBD1 (5 bases). Germline V gene data show CDR1 as LGHNA and CDR2 as YSLEER. Trimming shortened V by 3 bases and J by 4 bases, and 15 bases separated the two germline ends. The CDR3 has 15 residues.

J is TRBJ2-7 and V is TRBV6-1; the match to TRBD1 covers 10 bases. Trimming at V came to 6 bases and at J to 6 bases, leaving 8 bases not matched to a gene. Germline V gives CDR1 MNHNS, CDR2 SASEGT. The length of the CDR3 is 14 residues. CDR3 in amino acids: CASRRPGQGTEQYF. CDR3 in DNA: TGTGCCAGCAGGAGACCGGGACAGGGGACCGAGCAGTACTTC.

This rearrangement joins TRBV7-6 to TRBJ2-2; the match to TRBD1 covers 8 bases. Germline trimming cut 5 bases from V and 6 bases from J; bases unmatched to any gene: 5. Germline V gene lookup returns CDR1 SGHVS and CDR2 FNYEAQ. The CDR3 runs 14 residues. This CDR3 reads CASSPTGGAGELFF. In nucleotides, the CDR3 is TGTGCCAGCAGCCCTACAGGGGGAGCCGGGGAGCTGTTTTTT.

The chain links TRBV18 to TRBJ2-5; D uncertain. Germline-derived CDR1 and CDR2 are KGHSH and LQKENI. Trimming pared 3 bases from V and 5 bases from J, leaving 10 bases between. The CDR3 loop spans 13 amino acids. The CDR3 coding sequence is TGTGCCAGCTCACCCAATCGGTGGGAGACCCAGTACTTC. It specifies CASSPNRWETQYF.

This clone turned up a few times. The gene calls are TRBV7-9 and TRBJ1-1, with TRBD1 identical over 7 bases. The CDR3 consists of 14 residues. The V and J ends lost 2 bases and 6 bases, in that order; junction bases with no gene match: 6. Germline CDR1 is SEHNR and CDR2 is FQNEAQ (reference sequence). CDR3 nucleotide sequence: TGTGCCAGCAGCTTAATTGGGACAGCCCCTGAAGCTTTCTTT. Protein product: CASSLIGTAPEAFF.

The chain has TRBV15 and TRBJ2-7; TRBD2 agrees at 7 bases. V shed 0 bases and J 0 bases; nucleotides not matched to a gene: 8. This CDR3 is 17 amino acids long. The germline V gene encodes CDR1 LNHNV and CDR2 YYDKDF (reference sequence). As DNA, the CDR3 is TGTGCCACCAGCAGAGATCGTGTCGGGGGGTACTCCTACGAGCAGTACTTC. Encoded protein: CATSRDRVGGYSYEQYF.

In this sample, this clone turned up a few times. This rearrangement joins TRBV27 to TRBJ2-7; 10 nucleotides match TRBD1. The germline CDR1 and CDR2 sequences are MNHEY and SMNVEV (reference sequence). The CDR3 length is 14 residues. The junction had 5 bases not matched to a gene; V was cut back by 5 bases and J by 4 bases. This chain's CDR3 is CASSRQGAKYEQYF. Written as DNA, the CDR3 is TGTGCCAGCAGTCGACAGGGGGCGAAGTACGAGCAGTACTTC.

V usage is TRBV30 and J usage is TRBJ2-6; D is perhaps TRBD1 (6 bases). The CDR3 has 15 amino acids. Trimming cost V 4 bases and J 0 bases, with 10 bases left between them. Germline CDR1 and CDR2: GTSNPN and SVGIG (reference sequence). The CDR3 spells CAWTGQPSGANVLTF. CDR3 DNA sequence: TGTGCCTGGACAGGACAGCCCTCTGGGGCCAACGTCCTGACTTTC.

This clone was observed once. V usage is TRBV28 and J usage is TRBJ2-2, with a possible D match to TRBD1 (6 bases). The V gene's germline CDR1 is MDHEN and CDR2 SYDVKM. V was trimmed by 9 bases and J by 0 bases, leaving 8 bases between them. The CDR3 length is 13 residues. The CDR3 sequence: CASRTANTGELFF. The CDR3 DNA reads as TGTGCCAGTCGGACAGCGAACACCGGGGAGCTGTTTTTT. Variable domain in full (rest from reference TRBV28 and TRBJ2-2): DVKVTQSSRYLVKRTGEKVFLECVQDMDHENMFWYRQDPGLGLRLIYFSYDVKMKEKGDIPEGYSVSREKKERFSLILESASTNQTSMYLCASRTANTGELFFGEGSRLTVL.

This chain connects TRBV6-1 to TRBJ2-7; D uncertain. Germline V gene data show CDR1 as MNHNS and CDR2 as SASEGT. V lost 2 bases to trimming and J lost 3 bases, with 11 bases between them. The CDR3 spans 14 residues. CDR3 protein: CASSETYSNYEQYF. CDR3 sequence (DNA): TGTGCCAGCAGTGAAACGTACAGTAACTACGAGCAGTACTTC.

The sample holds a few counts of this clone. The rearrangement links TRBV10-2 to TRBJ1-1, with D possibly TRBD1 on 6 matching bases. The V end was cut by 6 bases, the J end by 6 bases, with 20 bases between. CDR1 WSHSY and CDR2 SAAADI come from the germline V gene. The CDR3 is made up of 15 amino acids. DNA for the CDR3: TGCGCCAGCAGGGTTACAGGCGGGGGCGACGCTGAAGCTTTCTTT. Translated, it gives CASRVTGGGDAEAFF.

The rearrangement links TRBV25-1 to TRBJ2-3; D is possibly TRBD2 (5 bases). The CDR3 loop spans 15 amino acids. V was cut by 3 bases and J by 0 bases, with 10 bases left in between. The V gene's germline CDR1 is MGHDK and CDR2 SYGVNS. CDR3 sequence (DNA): TGTGCCAGCAGTGACGCTTCGGGGAGCACAGATACGCAGTATTTT. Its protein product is CASSDASGSTDTQYF.

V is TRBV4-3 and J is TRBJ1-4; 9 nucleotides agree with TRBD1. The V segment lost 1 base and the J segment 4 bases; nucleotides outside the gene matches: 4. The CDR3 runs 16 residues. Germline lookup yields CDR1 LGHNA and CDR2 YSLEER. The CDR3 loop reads CASSQGVGQGNEKLFF. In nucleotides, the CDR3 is TGCGCCAGCAGCCAAGGTGTGGGACAGGGTAATGAAAAACTGTTTTTT.

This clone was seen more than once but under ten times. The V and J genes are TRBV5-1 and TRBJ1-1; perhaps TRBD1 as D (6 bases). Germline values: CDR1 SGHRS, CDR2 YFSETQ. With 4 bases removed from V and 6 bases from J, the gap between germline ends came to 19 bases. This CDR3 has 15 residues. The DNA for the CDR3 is TGCGCCAGCAGCCTCGTCCAGGGGATGTTCTCTGAAGCTTTCTTT. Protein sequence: CASSLVQGMFSEAFF.

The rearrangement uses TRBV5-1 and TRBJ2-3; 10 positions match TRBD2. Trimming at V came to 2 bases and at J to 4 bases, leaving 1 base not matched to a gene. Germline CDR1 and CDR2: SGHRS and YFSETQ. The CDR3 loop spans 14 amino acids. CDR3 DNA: TGCGCCAGCAGCTTAGCGGGAGGGTCAGATACGCAGTATTTT. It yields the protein CASSLAGGSDTQYF.

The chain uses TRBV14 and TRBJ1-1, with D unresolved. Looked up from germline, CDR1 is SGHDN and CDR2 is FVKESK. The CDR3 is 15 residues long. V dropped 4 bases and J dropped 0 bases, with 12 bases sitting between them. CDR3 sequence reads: CASSLGRGVNTEAFF. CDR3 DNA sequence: TGTGCCAGCAGCCTTGGACGGGGAGTGAACACTGAAGCTTTCTTT.